This TCR beta chain was captured by sequencing in a study of blood T cell repertoires in COVID-19. V lost 5 bases and J 3 bases, leaving 7 bases between the germline ends. From germline, CDR1 is MNHEY and CDR2 SVGEGT. The CDR3 contains 12 residues. Data came from immunoSEQ multiplex PCR; TCRdb stores just in-frame clones and leaves some out. The sample shows under 85,000 clones, 82% of them seen only once. The sample comprised peripheral blood. V gene TRBV6-2 or TRBV6-3 combines with J gene TRBJ2-5; no reliable D call. The source is a man aged 50 or older with acute or convalescent COVID-19. The CDR3 coding sequence is TGTGCCAGCAGTACCACTAAAGAGACCCAGTACTTC. Translation gives CASSTTKETQYF.